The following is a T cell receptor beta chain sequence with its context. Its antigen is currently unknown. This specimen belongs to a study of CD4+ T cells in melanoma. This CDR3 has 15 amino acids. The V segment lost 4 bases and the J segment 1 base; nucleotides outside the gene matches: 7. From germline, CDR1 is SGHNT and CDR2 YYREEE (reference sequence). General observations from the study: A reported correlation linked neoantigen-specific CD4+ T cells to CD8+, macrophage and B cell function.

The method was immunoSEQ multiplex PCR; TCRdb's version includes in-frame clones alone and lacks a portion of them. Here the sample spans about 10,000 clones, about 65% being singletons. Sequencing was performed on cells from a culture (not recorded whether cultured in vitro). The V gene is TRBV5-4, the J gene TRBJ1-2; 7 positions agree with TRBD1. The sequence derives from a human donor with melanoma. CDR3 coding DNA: TGTGCCAGCAGCCGTAACGGACAGGTTAACTATGGCTACACCTTC. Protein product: CASSRNGQVNYGYTF.